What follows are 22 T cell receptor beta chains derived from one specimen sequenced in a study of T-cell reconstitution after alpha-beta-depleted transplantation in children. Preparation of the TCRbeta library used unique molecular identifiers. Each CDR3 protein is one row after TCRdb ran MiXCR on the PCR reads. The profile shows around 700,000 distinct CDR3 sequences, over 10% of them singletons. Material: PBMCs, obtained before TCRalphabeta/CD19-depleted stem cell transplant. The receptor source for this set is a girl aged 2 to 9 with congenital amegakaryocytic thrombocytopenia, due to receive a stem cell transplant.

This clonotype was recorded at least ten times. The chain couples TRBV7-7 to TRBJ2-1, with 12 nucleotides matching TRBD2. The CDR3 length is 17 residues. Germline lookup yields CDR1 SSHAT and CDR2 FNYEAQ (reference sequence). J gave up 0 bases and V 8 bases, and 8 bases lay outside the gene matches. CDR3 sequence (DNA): TGTGCCAGCGGAACTAGCGGGAGGCTCAGCTCCTACAATGAGCAGTTCTTC. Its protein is CASGTSGRLSSYNEQFF.

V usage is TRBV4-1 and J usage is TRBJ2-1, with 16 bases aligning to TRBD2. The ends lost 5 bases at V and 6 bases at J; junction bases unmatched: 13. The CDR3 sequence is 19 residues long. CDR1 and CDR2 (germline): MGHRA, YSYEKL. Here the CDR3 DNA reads TGCGCCAGCAGCGTTCTATTCGGGACTAGCGGGAGGGCTTTCAATGAGCAGTTCTTC. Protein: CASSVLFGTSGRAFNEQFF.

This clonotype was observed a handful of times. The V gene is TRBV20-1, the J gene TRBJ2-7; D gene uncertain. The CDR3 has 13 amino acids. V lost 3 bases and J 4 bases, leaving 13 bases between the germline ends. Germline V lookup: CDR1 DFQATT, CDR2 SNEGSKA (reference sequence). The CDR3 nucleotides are TGCAGTGCTAGTGGTCAGATTCTATACGAGCAGTACTTC. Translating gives CSASGQILYEQYF.

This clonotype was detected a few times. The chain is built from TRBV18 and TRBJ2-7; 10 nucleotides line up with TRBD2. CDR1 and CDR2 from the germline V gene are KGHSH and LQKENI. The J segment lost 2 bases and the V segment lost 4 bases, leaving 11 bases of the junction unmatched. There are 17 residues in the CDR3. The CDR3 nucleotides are TGTGCCAGCTCACTTGGATCTTCAGCGGGAGGGCCCTACGAGCAGTACTTC. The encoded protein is CASSLGSSAGGPYEQYF.

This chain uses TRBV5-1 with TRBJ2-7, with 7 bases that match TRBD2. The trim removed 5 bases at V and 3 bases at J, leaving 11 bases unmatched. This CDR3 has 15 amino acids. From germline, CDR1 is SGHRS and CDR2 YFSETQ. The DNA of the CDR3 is TGCGCCAGCAGGCGGGGGATCTTGGAATTCTACGAGCAGTACTTC. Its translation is CASRRGILEFYEQYF. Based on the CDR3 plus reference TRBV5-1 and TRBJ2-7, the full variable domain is KAGVTQTPRYLIKTRGQQVTLSCSPISGHRSVSWYQQTPGQGLQFLFEYFSETQRNKGNFPGRFSGRQFSNSRSEMNVSTLELGDSALYLCASRRGILEFYEQYFGPGTRLTVT.

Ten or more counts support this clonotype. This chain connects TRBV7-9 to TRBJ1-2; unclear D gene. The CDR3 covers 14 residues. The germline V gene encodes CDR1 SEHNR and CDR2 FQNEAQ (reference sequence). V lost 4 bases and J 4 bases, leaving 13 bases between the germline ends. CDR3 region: CASSSSILAYGYTF. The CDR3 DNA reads TGTGCCAGCAGCTCATCCATACTCGCCTATGGCTACACCTTC.

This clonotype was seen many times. CDR3 sequence (DNA): TGCGCCAGCAGCTTTACAGGGGACTATGGCTACACCTTC. It is translated as CASSFTGDYGYTF. The genes are TRBV5-1 and TRBJ1-2, with 7 bases fitting TRBD1. The CDR3 extends over 13 amino acids. CDR1 and CDR2 from the germline V gene are SGHRS and YFSETQ. Trimming cost V 2 bases and J 3 bases; bases outside gene matches: 1.

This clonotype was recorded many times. The DNA of the CDR3 is TGTGCCAGCAGCTCAGGAGGGGGCGCAATGACAGCTTTCTTT. Its protein is CASSSGGGAMTAFF. The rearrangement joins TRBV7-2 to TRBJ1-1; 7 nucleotides line up with TRBD1. The CDR3 has 14 amino acids. Germline loops: CDR1 SGHTA, CDR2 FQGNSA. J was trimmed by 10 bases and V by 4 bases; bases with no gene match: 12.

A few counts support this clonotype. CDR3 sequence: CSARPPGLVKNIQYF. The CDR3 region has the DNA TGCAGTGCTAGGCCGCCGGGACTAGTAAAAAACATTCAGTACTTC. This rearrangement joins TRBV20-1 to TRBJ2-4; 8 bases align to TRBD2. This CDR3 comprises 15 residues. Unmatched junction bases numbered 8, after V lost 3 bases and J lost 4 bases. Germline V gives CDR1 DFQATT, CDR2 SNEGSKA (reference sequence).

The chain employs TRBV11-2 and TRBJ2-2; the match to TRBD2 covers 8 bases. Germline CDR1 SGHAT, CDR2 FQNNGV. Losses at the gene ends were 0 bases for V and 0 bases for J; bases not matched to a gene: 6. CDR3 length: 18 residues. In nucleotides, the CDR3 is TGTGCCAGCAGCTTAGATTTTGCGGGAGGCTCGAACACCGGGGAGCTGTTTTTT. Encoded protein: CASSLDFAGGSNTGELFF.

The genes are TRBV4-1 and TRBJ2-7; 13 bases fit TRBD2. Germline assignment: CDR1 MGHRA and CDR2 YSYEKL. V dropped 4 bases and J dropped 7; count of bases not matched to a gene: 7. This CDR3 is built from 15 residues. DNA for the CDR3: TGCGCCAGCAGCCCCGAAACTAGCGGGAGGGAGGAGCAGTACTTC. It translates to CASSPETSGREEQYF.

The CDR3 reads CAARGWGSASGRAYNEQFF. The CDR3 bases are TGTGCCGCCCGTGGGTGGGGATCAGCTAGCGGGAGGGCCTACAATGAGCAGTTCTTC. The chain combines TRBV28 with TRBJ2-1; 12 bases align to TRBD2. This CDR3 is built from 19 residues. CDR1 and CDR2 (germline): MDHEN, SYDVKM. Germline trimming cut 11 bases from V and 2 bases from J; bases unmatched to any gene: 19.

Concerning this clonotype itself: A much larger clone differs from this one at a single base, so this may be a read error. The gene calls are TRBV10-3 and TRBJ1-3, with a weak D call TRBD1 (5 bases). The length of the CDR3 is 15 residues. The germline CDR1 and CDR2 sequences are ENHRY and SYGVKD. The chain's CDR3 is CAICESGQVSNTIYF. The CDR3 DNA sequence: TGTGCCATCTGTGAGTCGGGGCAGGTCTCAAACACCATATATTTT.

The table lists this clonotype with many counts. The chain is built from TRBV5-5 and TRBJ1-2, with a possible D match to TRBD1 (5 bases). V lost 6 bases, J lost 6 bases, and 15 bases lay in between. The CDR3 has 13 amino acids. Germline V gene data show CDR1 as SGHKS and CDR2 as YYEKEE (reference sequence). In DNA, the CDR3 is TGTGCCAGCACCGGCCAGGGACTTGATGGCTACACCTTC. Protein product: CASTGQGLDGYTF.

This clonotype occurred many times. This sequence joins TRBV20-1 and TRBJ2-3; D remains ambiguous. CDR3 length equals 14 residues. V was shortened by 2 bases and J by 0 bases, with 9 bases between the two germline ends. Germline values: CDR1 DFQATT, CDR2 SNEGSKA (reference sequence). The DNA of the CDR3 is TGCAGTGCTAGATTGATATCTAGCACAGATACGCAGTATTTT. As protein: CSARLISSTDTQYF.

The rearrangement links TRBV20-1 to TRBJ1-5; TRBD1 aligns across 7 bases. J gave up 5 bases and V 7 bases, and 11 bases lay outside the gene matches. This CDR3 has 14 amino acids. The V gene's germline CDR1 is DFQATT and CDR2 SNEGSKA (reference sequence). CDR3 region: CSVSPTGWDQPQHF. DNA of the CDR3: TGCAGTGTTTCCCCGACAGGGTGGGATCAGCCCCAGCATTTT.

CDR3 in DNA: TGTGCCAGCAGCTTGTGGGATGAGGGAGGGCGAGAAGAGACCCAGTACTTC. Translating it yields CASSLWDEGGREETQYF. This chain uses TRBV5-5 with TRBJ2-5, with TRBD2 matching 7 bases. Germline V gives CDR1 SGHKS, CDR2 YYEKEE (reference sequence). This CDR3 contains 17 residues. The J segment lost 3 bases and the V segment lost 1 base, leaving 12 bases of the junction unmatched.

For the CDR3, the DNA is TGCGCCAGCAGCTTGACAGCACGTCGCGACACCGGGGAGCTGTTTTTT. Amino acid sequence: CASSLTARRDTGELFF. This chain uses TRBV5-1 with TRBJ2-2; D is undetermined. The V and J ends lost 1 base and 3 bases respectively, with 13 bases between them. This CDR3 has 16 amino acids. Looked up from germline, CDR1 is SGHRS and CDR2 is YFSETQ. Looking up the rest from reference TRBV5-1 and TRBJ2-2 gives the full variable domain: KAGVTQTPRYLIKTRGQQVTLSCSPISGHRSVSWYQQTPGQGLQFLFEYFSETQRNKGNFPGRFSGRQFSNSRSEMNVSTLELGDSALYLCASSLTARRDTGELFFGEGSRLTVL.

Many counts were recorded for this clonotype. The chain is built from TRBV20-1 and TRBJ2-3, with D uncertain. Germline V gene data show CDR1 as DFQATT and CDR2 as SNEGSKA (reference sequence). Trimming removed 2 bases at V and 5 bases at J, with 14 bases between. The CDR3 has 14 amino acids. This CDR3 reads CSARPYALGDTQYF. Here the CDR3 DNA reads TGCAGTGCTAGACCCTATGCCCTGGGAGATACGCAGTATTTT.

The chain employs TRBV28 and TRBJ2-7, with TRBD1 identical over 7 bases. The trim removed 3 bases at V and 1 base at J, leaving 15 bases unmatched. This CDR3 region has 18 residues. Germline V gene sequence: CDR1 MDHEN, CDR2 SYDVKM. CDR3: CASSFPWAGGFDSYEQYF. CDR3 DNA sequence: TGTGCCAGCAGTTTTCCGTGGGCAGGGGGTTTCGATTCCTACGAGCAGTACTTC. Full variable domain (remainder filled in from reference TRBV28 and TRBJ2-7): DVKVTQSSRYLVKRTGEKVFLECVQDMDHENMFWYRQDPGLGLRLIYFSYDVKMKEKGDIPEGYSVSREKKERFSLILESASTNQTSMYLCASSFPWAGGFDSYEQYFGPGTRLTVT.

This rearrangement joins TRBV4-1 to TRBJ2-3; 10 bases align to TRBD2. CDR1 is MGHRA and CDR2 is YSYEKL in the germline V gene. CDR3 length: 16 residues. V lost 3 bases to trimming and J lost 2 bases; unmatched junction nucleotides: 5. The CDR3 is CASSHQLAGSTDTQYF. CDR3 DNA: TGCGCCAGCAGCCACCAACTAGCGGGGTCCACAGATACGCAGTATTTT.

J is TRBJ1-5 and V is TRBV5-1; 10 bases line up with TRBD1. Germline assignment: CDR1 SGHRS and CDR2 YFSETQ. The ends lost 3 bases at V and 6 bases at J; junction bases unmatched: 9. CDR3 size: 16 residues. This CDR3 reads CASSSSDRGHGQPQHF. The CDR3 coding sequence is TGCGCCAGCAGCTCTTCAGACAGGGGGCACGGTCAGCCCCAGCATTTT.